This T cell receptor beta chain came from a study of blood T cell repertoires in COVID-19. Study information: PBMCs, B-cell-depleted T cells, or T cells were the source of the cDNA or gDNA that made up the material.

The CDR3 is 12 amino acids. Germline V gene data show CDR1 as SGHAT and CDR2 as FQNNGV. Trimming stripped 7 bases from V and 5 bases from J, with 12 bases between. Authors' analysis steps: It was from reference gene primer amplification that nucleated cell counts were estimated. Sequencing was performed with immunoSEQ multiplex PCR; in TCRdb, only in-frame clones are kept and a portion is missing. The V and J calls and clone size were taken over from that table, and D and trimming were inferred from the DNA. The sample carries approximately 150,000 clones, about 88% recorded once. This clonotype originated in a man in his forties or fifties with acute or convalescent COVID-19. This rearrangement joins TRBV11-2 to TRBJ2-7; weak D call: TRBD2 (5 bases). The sequencing sample was made of peripheral blood. The CDR3 DNA sequence: TGTGCCAGCAACCCTACTAGGGACGAGCAGTACTTC. It is translated as CASNPTRDEQYF.